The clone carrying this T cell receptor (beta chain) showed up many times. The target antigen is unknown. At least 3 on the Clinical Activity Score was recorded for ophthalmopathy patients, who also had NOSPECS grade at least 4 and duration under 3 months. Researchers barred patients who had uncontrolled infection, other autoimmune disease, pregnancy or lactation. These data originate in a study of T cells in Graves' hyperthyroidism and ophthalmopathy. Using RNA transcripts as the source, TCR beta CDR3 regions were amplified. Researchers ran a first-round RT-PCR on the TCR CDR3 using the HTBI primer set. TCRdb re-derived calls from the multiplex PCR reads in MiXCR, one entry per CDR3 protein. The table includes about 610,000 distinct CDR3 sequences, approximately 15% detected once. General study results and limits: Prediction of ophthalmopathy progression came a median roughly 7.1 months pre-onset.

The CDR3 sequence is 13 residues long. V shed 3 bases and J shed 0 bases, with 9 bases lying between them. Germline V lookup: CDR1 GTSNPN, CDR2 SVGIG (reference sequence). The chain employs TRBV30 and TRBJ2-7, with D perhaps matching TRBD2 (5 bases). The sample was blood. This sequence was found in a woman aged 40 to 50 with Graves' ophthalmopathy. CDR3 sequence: CAWRRRDSYEQYF. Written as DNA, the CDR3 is TGTGCCTGGAGGAGACGGGACTCCTACGAGCAGTACTTC. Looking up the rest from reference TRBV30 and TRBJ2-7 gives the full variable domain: SQTIHQWPATLVQPVGSPLSLECTVEGTSNPNLYWYRQAAGRGLQLLFYSVGIGQISSEVPQNLSASRPQDRQFILSSKKLLLSDSGFYLCAWRRRDSYEQYFGPGTRLTVT.